Listed here are 25 T cell receptor beta chains from one sample, sequenced in a study of T cells in Graves' hyperthyroidism and ophthalmopathy (dated by TCRdb to between 2017 and 2020). The library was generated by multiplex PCR. Sequenced using an Illumina HiSeq 2000. Amplification of TCR beta CDR3 regions was carried out from RNA transcripts. The first round of RT-PCR for the TCR CDR3 was performed with the HTBI primer set and the Qiagen OneStep RT-PCR kit. TCRdb trimmed the raw reads at Q25, called clones with MiXCR and kept productive beta chains. CDR3 protein sequences are deduplicated, and each keeps its most common genes and DNA. This sample holds approximately 400,000 distinct CDR3 sequences; approximately 15% were observed only once. 20% of the sample goes to the ten largest clones. Sequenced input: blood. Every receptor here comes from a man under 40 with Graves' hyperthyroidism that later progressed to Graves' ophthalmopathy.

This clonotype was seen at least ten times. J is TRBJ2-3 and V is TRBV28; D gene uncertain. The CDR3 consists of 12 residues. The germline V gene encodes CDR1 MDHEN and CDR2 SYDVKM. Trimming removed 8 bases from V and 6 bases from J, with 12 bases in between. The CDR3 nucleotides are TGTGCCAGCTCTTTACGGGCGGATACGCAGTATTTT. It codes for CASSLRADTQYF.

The rearrangement joins TRBV18 to TRBJ1-5, with D hard to call. V lost 5 bases to trimming and J lost 7 bases, with 15 bases between them. The CDR3 loop spans 14 amino acids. Per the germline V gene, CDR1 is KGHSH and CDR2 is LQKENI. In DNA, the CDR3 is TGTGCCAGCTCAGGCTATAGCGCCGGCCAGCCCCAGCATTTT. This codes for CASSGYSAGQPQHF. Full variable domain (remainder filled in from reference TRBV18 and TRBJ1-5): NAGVMQNPRHLVRRRGQEARLRCSPMKGHSHVYWYRQLPEEGLKFMVYLQKENIIDESGMPKERFSAEFPKEGPSILRIQQVVRGDSAAYFCASSGYSAGQPQHFGDGTRLSIL.

This clonotype was detected many times. V usage is TRBV27 and J usage is TRBJ1-6; possibly TRBD1 for D (5 bases). CDR3 length equals 14 residues. The V and J ends lost 3 bases and 7 bases respectively, with 10 bases between them. Per germline, CDR1 MNHEY and CDR2 SMNVEV (reference sequence). The CDR3 DNA is TGTGCCAGCAGTTTTGAAGGGGAAAATTCACCCCTCCACTTT. This gives the protein CASSFEGENSPLHF.

The V call is TRBV4-1, the J call TRBJ2-4; 9 positions match TRBD1. The CDR3 is 14 residues long. Germline trimming cut 5 bases from V and 3 bases from J; bases unmatched to any gene: 2. Germline V CDR1 and CDR2: MGHRA, YSYEKL. The CDR3 sequence is CASSWDRVKNIQYF. In DNA form, the CDR3 reads TGCGCCAGCAGCTGGGACAGGGTCAAAAACATTCAGTACTTC.

The V and J genes are TRBV30 and TRBJ2-3; 9 bases agree with TRBD2. CDR1 is GTSNPN and CDR2 is SVGIG in the germline V gene (reference sequence). The J segment lost 3 bases and the V segment lost 5 bases, leaving 9 bases of the junction unmatched. This CDR3 contains 15 residues. The CDR3 spells CAWGEAGGRTDTQYF. The CDR3 DNA follows: TGTGCCTGGGGCGAAGCGGGGGGTCGGACAGATACGCAGTATTTT.

This clonotype was observed at least ten times. This rearrangement joins TRBV28 to TRBJ1-5; a weak D match, TRBD1 (5 bases). Trimming took 3 bases from V and 2 from J, leaving 20 bases between them. CDR1 and CDR2 from the germline V gene are MDHEN and SYDVKM. The CDR3 has 18 amino acids. CDR3 DNA sequence: TGTGCCAGCAGTTTTTGGGGTGGGGGTCCCCAGGGCAATCAGCCCCAGCATTTT. Its protein product is CASSFWGGGPQGNQPQHF.

This clonotype was counted many times. The chain has TRBV11-3 and TRBJ2-1; D tentatively reads TRBD1 or TRBD2 (6 bases each). This CDR3 is 16 amino acids long. From germline, CDR1 is SGHNT and CDR2 YENEEA. Trimming cost V 5 bases and J 4 bases, with 18 bases left between them. CDR3 DNA: TGTGCCAGCAGCCCTCCGGTCAGGGGAGGATACAATGAGCAGTTCTTC. This gives the protein CASSPPVRGGYNEQFF.

The sample holds many counts of this clonotype. The chain combines TRBV6-1 with TRBJ2-3; 9 nucleotides align to TRBD2. V shed 8 bases and J 2 bases; nucleotides not matched to a gene: 8. Per the germline V gene, CDR1 is MNHNS and CDR2 is SASEGT. This CDR3 is 15 amino acids long. The CDR3 nucleotides are TGTGCCAGCTCCCCCAGCGGGGGGCTCACAGATACGCAGTATTTT. Its protein product is CASSPSGGLTDTQYF.

This clonotype has a count of ten or more. The rearrangement uses TRBV6-2 or TRBV6-3 and TRBJ2-7, with 13 bases lining up with TRBD2. There are 14 residues in the CDR3. Trimming removed 7 bases from V and 5 bases from J; junction bases left unmatched: 5. Germline V lookup: CDR1 MNHEY, CDR2 SVGEGT. As DNA, the CDR3 is TGTGCCAGCATCCGACTAGCGGGGGGCCACGAGCAGTACTTC. This gives the protein CASIRLAGGHEQYF.

This clonotype was detected many times. The chain has TRBV20-1 and TRBJ1-4; 8 bases line up with TRBD1. The CDR3 is 14 residues long. Germline lookup yields CDR1 DFQATT and CDR2 SNEGSKA (reference sequence). V shed 2 bases and J 7 bases; nucleotides not matched to a gene: 6. The chain's CDR3 is CSARRQGAREKLFF. The CDR3 coding sequence is TGCAGTGCTAGAAGGCAGGGGGCTCGTGAAAAACTGTTTTTT.

Concerning this clonotype: An end of the junction does not agree with germline; a read error may underlie this. The chain couples TRBV13 to TRBJ1-2, with TRBD1 matching over 12 bases. In germline, CDR1 is PRHDT, CDR2 FYEKMQ (reference sequence). The CDR3 totals 16 residues. Here the CDR3 reads CASSLGLGQGARGYTF. The CDR3 DNA reads as TGTGCCAGCAGCCTAGGTCTGGGACAGGGGGCGAGGGGCTACACCTTC.

The chain carries TRBV10-2 and TRBJ2-2; 13 nucleotides agree with TRBD2. Germline loops: CDR1 WSHSY, CDR2 SAAADI. J gave up 3 bases and V 4 bases, and 8 bases lay outside the gene matches. The length of the CDR3 is 18 residues. In DNA form, the CDR3 reads TGCGCCAGCAGTGGTAGGACTAGCGGGGGCCTGGACACCGGGGAGCTGTTTTTT. Translation: CASSGRTSGGLDTGELFF.

This clonotype was seen ten or more times. This chain joins TRBV3-1 and TRBJ1-2; D is possibly TRBD1 (5 bases). V was clipped by 4 bases and J by 8 bases, with 17 bases between them. From germline, CDR1 is LGHDT and CDR2 YNNKEL (reference sequence). The CDR3 runs 14 residues. CDR3 loop: CASSPSGLRGGYTF. The CDR3 region has the DNA TGTGCCAGCAGCCCTTCGGGGCTCCGAGGGGGCTACACCTTC.

This clonotype was found many times. This chain uses TRBV20-1 with TRBJ2-3; the match to TRBD2 covers 10 bases. CDR3 length: 15 residues. Germline V gene sequence: CDR1 DFQATT, CDR2 SNEGSKA (reference sequence). V dropped 5 bases and J dropped 6; count of bases not matched to a gene: 11. The CDR3 region has the DNA TGCAGTGCTTCCCCCCTAGCGGGGGACGGGGATACGCAGTATTTT. Protein: CSASPLAGDGDTQYF.

CDR3 sequence: CASSLPGGGTDTQYF. The CDR3 DNA reads as TGTGCCAGCAGCTTACCGGGGGGGGGGACAGATACGCAGTATTTT. The chain has TRBV7-9 and TRBJ2-3; 8 positions match TRBD2. V shed 2 bases and J 3 bases; nucleotides not matched to a gene: 4. The length of the CDR3 is 15 residues. Germline lookup yields CDR1 SEHNR and CDR2 FQNEAQ (reference sequence).

This clonotype came up many times. The V and J genes are TRBV20-1 and TRBJ1-1; D unresolved. Between the trimmed V and J ends, which lost 6 bases and 4 bases, there was a span of 15 bases. From germline, CDR1 is DFQATT and CDR2 SNEGSKA (reference sequence). The CDR3 length is 13 residues. CDR3 DNA: TGCAGTGCGCCACGGGGTGGTTTCACTGAAGCTTTCTTT. Protein: CSAPRGGFTEAFF.

Many counts were recorded for this clonotype. The rearrangement joins TRBV10-3 to TRBJ1-5; D uncertain. CDR1 ENHRY and CDR2 SYGVKD come from the germline V gene. The CDR3 covers 12 residues. The ends were cut back, 6 bases at V and 6 bases at J, with 9 bases in the middle. This CDR3 is CAIRDDFQPQHF. The CDR3 DNA is TGTGCCATCAGAGATGACTTTCAGCCCCAGCATTTT.

This clonotype has at least ten counts. This chain joins TRBV14 and TRBJ1-2; D remains ambiguous. The V end was cut by 0 bases, the J end by 7 bases, with 9 bases between. The CDR3 runs to 13 residues. Germline V gene sequence: CDR1 SGHDN, CDR2 FVKESK. This CDR3 reads CASSQDAGSGYTF. CDR3 sequence (DNA): TGTGCCAGCAGCCAAGATGCCGGTAGTGGCTACACCTTC.

This clonotype came up many times. The CDR3 loop reads CASSGTGVADTQYF. CDR3 in DNA: TGTGCCAGTTCCGGGACAGGGGTAGCAGATACGCAGTATTTT. The V gene is TRBV12-3 or TRBV12-4, the J gene TRBJ2-3; TRBD1 matches 10 bases. V was clipped by 9 bases and J by 4 bases; unmatched bases: 7. This CDR3 is 14 amino acids long.

This clonotype was counted many times. The J gene is TRBJ2-7, the V gene TRBV7-9, with unresolved D. The CDR3 totals 13 residues. Per the germline V gene, CDR1 is SEHNR and CDR2 is FQNEAQ (reference sequence). The V gene lost 4 bases and the J gene lost 2 bases, with 9 bases spanning the gap. The CDR3 DNA follows: TGTGCCAGCAGCTCAGAATGGACCTACGAGCAGTACTTC. Translating it yields CASSSEWTYEQYF.

This clonotype turned up a few times. J is TRBJ2-5 and V is TRBV4-2, with a possible D match to TRBD2 (6 bases). With 0 bases removed from V and 2 bases from J, the gap between germline ends came to 10 bases. The CDR3 is 15 amino acids. CDR1 is LGHNA, CDR2 YNFKEQ, per germline. This CDR3 is CASSQERGWQETQYF. DNA for the CDR3: TGTGCCAGCAGCCAAGAGCGGGGTTGGCAAGAGACCCAGTACTTC.

The V call is TRBV24-1, the J call TRBJ2-2; 10 bases are a match to TRBD2. The CDR3 is 16 residues long. Germline trimming cut 4 bases from V and 6 bases from J; bases unmatched to any gene: 7. Germline CDR1 reads KGHDR; CDR2 reads SFDVKD. The CDR3 reads CATSDPQRGGSGELFF. CDR3 in DNA: TGTGCCACCAGTGACCCACAGCGGGGGGGCTCCGGGGAGCTGTTTTTT.

This clonotype was seen at least ten times. The chain employs TRBV3-1 and TRBJ2-7, with D possibly being TRBD1 or TRBD2 (7 bases each). The CDR3 covers 15 residues. V was pared by 1 base and J by 3 bases, with 13 bases between. Germline CDR1 is LGHDT and CDR2 is YNNKEL (reference sequence). The chain's CDR3 is CASSQGEGQLYEQYF. The CDR3 DNA sequence: TGTGCCAGCAGCCAAGGGGAGGGACAGCTCTACGAGCAGTACTTC.

This clonotype has ten or more counts. V usage is TRBV27 and J usage is TRBJ1-4; a weak D match, TRBD1 (6 bases). Trimming removed 5 bases from V and 0 bases from J, with 10 bases in between. CDR1 and CDR2 (germline): MNHEY, SMNVEV (reference sequence). This CDR3 spans 15 amino acids. The CDR3 spells CASSPRQATNEKLFF. The CDR3 DNA reads TGTGCCAGCAGTCCCCGACAGGCAACTAATGAAAAACTGTTTTTT. Combining the CDR3 with reference TRBV27 and TRBJ1-4 gives the whole variable domain EAQVTQNPRYLITVTGKKLTVTCSQNMNHEYMSWYRQDPGLGLRQIYYSMNVEVTDKGDVPEGYKVSRKEKRNFPLILESPSPNQTSLYFCASSPRQATNEKLFFGSGTQLSVL.

This clonotype has ten or more counts. The gene calls are TRBV5-6 and TRBJ2-5; maybe TRBD1 (6 bases). The CDR3 spans 14 residues. Germline loops: CDR1 SGHDT, CDR2 YYEEEE. V lost 3 bases, J lost 1 base, and 10 bases lay in between. The CDR3 nucleotides are TGTGCCAGCAGCTACGGGACAACCCAAGAGACCCAGTACTTC. Its translation: CASSYGTTQETQYF.